What follows describes a single TCR beta chain. This clonotype was seen a handful of times. The antigen this receptor binds is unknown. No qualities accompany the bases; no much larger clone lies one base away. The sample belongs to a study of T cells after yellow fever vaccination (dated by TCRdb to about 2019). Study-level background: Libraries from fractions with low cell numbers were prepared with the SMART-Seq v4 Ultra Low Input RNA kit. Two healthy male donors made up the cohort, one aged 18 to 30 years and the other aged 30 to 40 years. Blood was drawn at multiple timepoints before and after primary and secondary immunization, with bulk PBMC replicates and cell subsets isolated. To follow T-cell clones before and after primary and booster YFV17D yellow fever vaccination, bulk TCR alpha and beta repertoires were sequenced over time. Results and caveats for the whole study, not just this receptor: Most clones expanded after primary vaccination (almost 97% of CD4 and around nine tenths of CD8) were re-detected after the booster, suggesting that broad memory maintenance occurred. The secondary T-cell response was weaker than the primary response but faster, peaking on day 5 instead of day 15. Computational filtering was required because FACS-sorted repertoires could contain abundant contaminating clonotypes from the bulk population. A small share of clonotypes occurred in both CD4 and CD8 compartments, likely arising from convergent recombination. Only a couple of donors were included in the study, so the extent to which the findings can be generalized is limited.

CDR1 and CDR2 are drawn from the germline V gene: MNHEY, SVGAGI. The CDR3 sequence holds 14 residues, the cysteine and phenylalanine included. Only the CDR3 region is kept as DNA, spanning 42 bases read in frame from base 1. Trimming removed 7 bases from V and 6 bases from J; the gene matches leave 9 bases unexplained. This sample's treatment or condition label indicates: live attenuated yellow fever vaccine strain. At each blood-draw timepoint, two biological replicates of bulk PBMCs were obtained. PBMCs were isolated from peripheral blood using a standard Ficoll-Paque protocol. TriZol was used to extract RNA from bulk PBMCs, from CD4 and CD8 fractions, and from dextramer-positive and dextramer-negative fractions. TCR cDNA was synthesized by 5'RACE template switching, through which a universal primer site and unique molecular identifiers were introduced. cDNA synthesis was primed from both the TCR alpha and TCR beta constant segments. Library amplification used two PCR steps, and the second PCR step added sample barcodes and sequencing adapters. Libraries were sequenced on Illumina HiSeq 2500 (2x100 bp) or NovaSeq (2x150 bp). The published analysis was carried out like this. MIGEC was used to demultiplex reads and collapse the reads into UMI consensus sequences, and MiXCR was used for V(D)J alignment. Clonotypes responding to the vaccine were identified with edgeR on replicate PBMC samples, with the criteria of FDR below 0.01 and a log2 fold change above 5 up to day 15. Each bulk clonotype received a CD4 or CD8 identity based on whether the sequenced CD4 or CD8 repertoire contained that clonotype at higher abundance. Using fastp trimming at Q25 and MiXCR clonotype assembly, TCRdb reanalyzed the public sequencing data and kept in-frame beta chains. Identical CDR3 protein sequences are pooled into one entry, listed with their most common genes and DNA. TCRdb's processing, not the authors', yielded these V and J calls. The sample table holds about 320,000 distinct CDR3 sequences, of which 6.5% to 8.5% were seen once. Around 17% of the sample lies in the top ten.

The chain joins TRBV6-5 to TRBJ1-1, with 9 bases in between that match TRBD1. The sample in question was PBMCs, obtained about 41 days after the first yellow fever vaccination. This receptor was taken from a man in his late teens or twenties who received the YFV17D yellow fever vaccine. At the DNA level, the sequence is TGTGCCAGCATTACCGGGACAGGGTCGTCTGAAGCTTTCTTT. It translates to CASITGTGSSEAFF.